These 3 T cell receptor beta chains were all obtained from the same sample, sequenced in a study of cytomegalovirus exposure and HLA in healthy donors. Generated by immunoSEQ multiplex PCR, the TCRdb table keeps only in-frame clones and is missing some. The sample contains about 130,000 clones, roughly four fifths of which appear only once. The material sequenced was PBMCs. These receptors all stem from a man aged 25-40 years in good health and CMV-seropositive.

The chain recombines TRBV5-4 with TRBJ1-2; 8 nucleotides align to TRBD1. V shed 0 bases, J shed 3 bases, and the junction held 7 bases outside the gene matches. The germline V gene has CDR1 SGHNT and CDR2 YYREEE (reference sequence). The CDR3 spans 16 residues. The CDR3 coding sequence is TGTGCCAGCAGCTTGGGGGACAGGAGCCAATACTATGGCTACACCTTC. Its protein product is CASSLGDRSQYYGYTF.

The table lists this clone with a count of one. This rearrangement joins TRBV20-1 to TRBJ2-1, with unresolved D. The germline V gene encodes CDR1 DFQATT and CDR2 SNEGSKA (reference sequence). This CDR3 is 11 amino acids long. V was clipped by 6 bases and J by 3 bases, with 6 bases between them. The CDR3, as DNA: TGCAGTGCCCGCAGCTACAATGAGCAGTTCTTC. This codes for CSARSYNEQFF.

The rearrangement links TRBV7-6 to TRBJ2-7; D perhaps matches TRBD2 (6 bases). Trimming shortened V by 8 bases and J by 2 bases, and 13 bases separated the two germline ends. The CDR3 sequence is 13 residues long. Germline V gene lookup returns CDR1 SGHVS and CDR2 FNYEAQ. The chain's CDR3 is CASGAGHTYEQYF. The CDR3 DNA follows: TGTGCCAGCGGGGCGGGGCATACCTACGAGCAGTACTTC.